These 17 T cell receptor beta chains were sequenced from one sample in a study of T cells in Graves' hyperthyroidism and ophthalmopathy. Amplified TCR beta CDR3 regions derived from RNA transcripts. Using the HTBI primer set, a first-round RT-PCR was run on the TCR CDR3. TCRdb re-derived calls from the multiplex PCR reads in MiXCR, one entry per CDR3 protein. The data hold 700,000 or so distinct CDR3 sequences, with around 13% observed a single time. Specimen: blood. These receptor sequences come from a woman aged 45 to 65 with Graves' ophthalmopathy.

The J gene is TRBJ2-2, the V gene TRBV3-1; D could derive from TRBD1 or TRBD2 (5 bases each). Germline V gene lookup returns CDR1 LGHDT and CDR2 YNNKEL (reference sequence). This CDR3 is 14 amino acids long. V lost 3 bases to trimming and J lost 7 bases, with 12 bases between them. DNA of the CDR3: TGTGCCAGCAGCCAGGGGGTAGGAGGCGGGGAGCTGTTTTTT. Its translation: CASSQGVGGGELFF.

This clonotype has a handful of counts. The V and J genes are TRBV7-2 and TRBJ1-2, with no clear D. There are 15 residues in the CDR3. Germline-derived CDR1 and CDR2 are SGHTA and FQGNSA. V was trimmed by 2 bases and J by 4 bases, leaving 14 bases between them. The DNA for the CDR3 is TGTGCCAGCAGCTTACAGACCGAACGGGGCTATGGCTACACCTTC. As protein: CASSLQTERGYGYTF.

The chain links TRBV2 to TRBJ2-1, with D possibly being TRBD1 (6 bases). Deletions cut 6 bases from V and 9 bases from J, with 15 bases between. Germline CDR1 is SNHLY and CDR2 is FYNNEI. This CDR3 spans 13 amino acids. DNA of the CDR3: TGTGCCAGCAGCCCCGACCCGACAGGTGAGCAGTTCTTC. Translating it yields CASSPDPTGEQFF.

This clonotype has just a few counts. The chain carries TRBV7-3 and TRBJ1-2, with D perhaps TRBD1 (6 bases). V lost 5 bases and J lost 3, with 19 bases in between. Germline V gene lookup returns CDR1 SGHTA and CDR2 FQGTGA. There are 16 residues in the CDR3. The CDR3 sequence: CASSPGGQEPDYGYTF. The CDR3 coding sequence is TGTGCCAGCAGCCCTGGGGGCCAGGAACCCGACTATGGCTACACCTTC.

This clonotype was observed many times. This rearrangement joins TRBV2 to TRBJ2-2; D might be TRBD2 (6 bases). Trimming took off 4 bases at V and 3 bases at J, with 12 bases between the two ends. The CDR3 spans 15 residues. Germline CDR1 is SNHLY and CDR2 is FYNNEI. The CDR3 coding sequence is TGTGCCAGCAGTGTTAGGACTACCTACACCGGGGAGCTGTTTTTT. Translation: CASSVRTTYTGELFF. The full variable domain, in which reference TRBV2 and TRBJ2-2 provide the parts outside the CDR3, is EPEVTQTPSHQVTQMGQEVILRCVPISNHLYFYWYRQILGQKVEFLVSFYNNEISEKSEIFDDQFSVERPDGSNFTLKIRSTKLEDSAMYFCASSVRTTYTGELFFGEGSRLTVL.

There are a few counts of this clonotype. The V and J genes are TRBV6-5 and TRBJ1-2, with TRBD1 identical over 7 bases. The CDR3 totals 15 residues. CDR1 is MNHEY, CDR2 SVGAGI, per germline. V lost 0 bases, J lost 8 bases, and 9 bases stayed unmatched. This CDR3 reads CASSYSRQGRGGYTF. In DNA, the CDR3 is TGTGCCAGCAGTTACTCACGACAGGGAAGGGGAGGCTACACCTTC.

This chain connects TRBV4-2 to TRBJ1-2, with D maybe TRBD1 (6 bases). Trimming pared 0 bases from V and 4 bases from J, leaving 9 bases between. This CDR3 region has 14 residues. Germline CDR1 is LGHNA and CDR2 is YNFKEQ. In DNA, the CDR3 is TGTGCCAGCAGCCAAGATCAGGGGTTCTATGGCTACACCTTC. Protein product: CASSQDQGFYGYTF.

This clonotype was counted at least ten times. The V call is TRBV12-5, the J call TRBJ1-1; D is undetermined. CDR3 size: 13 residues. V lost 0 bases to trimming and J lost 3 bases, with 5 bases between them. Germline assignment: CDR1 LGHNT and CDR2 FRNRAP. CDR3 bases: TGTGCTAGTGGTTTGGTACGTGACACTGAAGCTTTCTTT. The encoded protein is CASGLVRDTEAFF.

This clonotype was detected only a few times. CDR3 residues: CASSLCSGSGYTF. The CDR3 region has the DNA TGTGCCAGCAGCTTGTGTTCGGGGAGCGGCTACACCTTC. The genes are TRBV5-6 and TRBJ1-2; D is uncertain. Germline CDR1 is SGHDT and CDR2 is YYEEEE. Trimming pared 1 base from V and 8 bases from J, leaving 12 bases between. The CDR3 contains 13 residues. Full variable domain (missing parts from reference TRBV5-6 and TRBJ1-2): DAGVTQSPTHLIKTRGQQVTLRCSPKSGHDTVSWYQQALGQGPQFIFQYYEEEERQRGNFPDRFSGHQFPNYSSELNVNALLLGDSALYLCASSLCSGSGYTFGSGTRLTVV.

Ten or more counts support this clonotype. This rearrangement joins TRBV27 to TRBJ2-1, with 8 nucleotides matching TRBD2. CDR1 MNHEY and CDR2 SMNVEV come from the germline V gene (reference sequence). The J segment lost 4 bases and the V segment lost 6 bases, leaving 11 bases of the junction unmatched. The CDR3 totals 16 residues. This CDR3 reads CASRLRSGGGYNEQFF. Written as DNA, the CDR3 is TGTGCCAGCAGGCTGAGATCGGGAGGGGGGTACAATGAGCAGTTCTTC.

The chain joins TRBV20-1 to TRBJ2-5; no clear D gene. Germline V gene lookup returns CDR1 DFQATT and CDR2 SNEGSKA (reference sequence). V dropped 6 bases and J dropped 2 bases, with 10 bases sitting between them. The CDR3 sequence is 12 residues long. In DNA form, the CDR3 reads TGCAGTGCGAACCTGGAACAAGAGACCCAGTACTTC. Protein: CSANLEQETQYF.

The CDR3 protein is CASNPRGQGNYGYTF. The DNA of the CDR3 is TGTGCCAGCAACCCTCGGGGACAGGGAAACTATGGCTACACCTTC. This chain links TRBV19 with TRBJ1-2; 9 bases are shared with TRBD1. CDR3 size: 15 residues. V dropped 9 bases and J dropped 2; count of bases not matched to a gene: 10. Germline loops: CDR1 LNHDA, CDR2 SQIVND (reference sequence).

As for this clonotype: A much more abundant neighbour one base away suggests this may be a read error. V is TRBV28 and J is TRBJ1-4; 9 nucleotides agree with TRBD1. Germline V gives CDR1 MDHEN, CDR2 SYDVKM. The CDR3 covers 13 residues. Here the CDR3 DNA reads TGTGCCAACAGTCCGGGACAGGGCTCAAAACTGTTTTTT. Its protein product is CANSPGQGSKLFF.

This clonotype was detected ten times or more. The CDR3 DNA reads TGCGCCAGCAGCCAAGATCAGGGCCCCCTGAACACTGAAGCTTTCTTT. The encoded protein is CASSQDQGPLNTEAFF. The chain combines TRBV4-3 with TRBJ1-1, with D possibly being TRBD1 (5 bases). The CDR3 covers 16 residues. V was trimmed by 0 bases and J by 0 bases, leaving 11 bases between them. Germline V gene sequence: CDR1 LGHNA, CDR2 YSLEER.

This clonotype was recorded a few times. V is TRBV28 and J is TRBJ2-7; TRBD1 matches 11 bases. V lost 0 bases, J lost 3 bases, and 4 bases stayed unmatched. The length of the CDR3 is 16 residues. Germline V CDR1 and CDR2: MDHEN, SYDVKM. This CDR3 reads CASSLWAGTGGYEQYF. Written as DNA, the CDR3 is TGTGCCAGCAGTTTATGGGCCGGGACAGGGGGCTACGAGCAGTACTTC.

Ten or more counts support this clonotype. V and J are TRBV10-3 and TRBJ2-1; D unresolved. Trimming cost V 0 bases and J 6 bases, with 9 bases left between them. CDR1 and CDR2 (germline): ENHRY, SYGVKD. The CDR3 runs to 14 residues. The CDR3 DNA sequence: TGTGCCATCAGTGAGTCTGGAAAGGGCAATGAGCAGTTCTTC. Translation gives CAISESGKGNEQFF.

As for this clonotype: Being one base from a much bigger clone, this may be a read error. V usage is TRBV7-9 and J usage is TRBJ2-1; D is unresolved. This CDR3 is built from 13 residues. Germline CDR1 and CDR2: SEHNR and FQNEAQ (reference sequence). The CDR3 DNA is TGTGTCAGCAGCTTAGGAACTGCCGGTGAGCAGTTCTTC. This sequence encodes CVSSLGTAGEQFF.